The 30 T cell receptor beta chains in this list originate from one sample, sequenced in a study of T-cell memory formation after mild COVID-19. One entry per CDR3 protein results from TCRdb running MiXCR on the 5' RACE reads. The sample carries 150,000 to 200,000 distinct CDR3 sequences, approximately 17% recorded once. The sequencing sample was made of PBMCs or a T cell subset sorted from them (not recorded which). Receptors originate from a man aged 18 to 29 who had mild COVID-19 (a few samples of this study predate the infection). Cell type and time point are not known.

The genes are TRBV10-3 and TRBJ1-1; D not certain. The CDR3 sequence is 13 residues long. V lost 4 bases and J 3 bases, leaving 9 bases between the germline ends. CDR1 is ENHRY, CDR2 SYGVKD, per germline. The chain's CDR3 is CAISGMKDTEAFF. The CDR3 DNA reads TGTGCCATCAGTGGGATGAAGGACACTGAAGCTTTCTTT.

The genes are TRBV4-2 and TRBJ2-1; D gene unclear. V gave up 5 bases and J gave up 3 bases, with 14 bases separating them. The length of the CDR3 is 15 residues. CDR1 LGHNA and CDR2 YNFKEQ come from the germline V gene. The chain's CDR3 is CASSGGTVFYNEQFF. CDR3 sequence (DNA): TGTGCCAGCAGCGGTGGAACAGTTTTCTACAATGAGCAGTTCTTC.

The rearrangement joins TRBV29-1 to TRBJ1-2, with D possibly being TRBD1 (5 bases). V lost 6 bases and J 2 bases, leaving 13 bases between the germline ends. There are 13 residues in the CDR3. Per germline, CDR1 SQVTM and CDR2 ANQGSEA. CDR3 nucleotides: TGCAGCGTCGTGAGGGGTCAAAACTATGGCTACACCTTC. Protein product: CSVVRGQNYGYTF. Full variable domain (rest looked up from reference TRBV29-1 and TRBJ1-2): SAVISQKPSRDICQRGTSLTIQCQVDSQVTMMFWYRQQPGQSLTLIATANQGSEATYESGFVIDKFPISRPNLTFSTLTVSNMSPEDSSIYLCSVVRGQNYGYTFGSGTRLTVV.

This clonotype was counted a few times. The V call is TRBV7-9, the J call TRBJ2-1; D is unresolved. V was pared by 8 bases and J by 0 bases, with 17 bases between. Germline CDR1 is SEHNR and CDR2 is FQNEAQ (reference sequence). This CDR3 region has 16 residues. This CDR3 is CASGVPHTSSYNEQFF. CDR3 sequence (DNA): TGTGCCAGCGGCGTCCCGCACACGAGCTCCTACAATGAGCAGTTCTTC.

This clonotype was picked up a small number of times. The chain is built from TRBV29-1 and TRBJ2-5; 7 bases are shared with TRBD1. This CDR3 spans 12 amino acids. The V gene end was trimmed by 6 bases and the J gene end by 9 bases; junction bases not matched to a gene: 10. Germline loops: CDR1 SQVTM, CDR2 ANQGSEA. The CDR3, as DNA: TGCAGCGTCGGAGAACAGGGGACGGCCCAGTACTTC. Residues: CSVGEQGTAQYF.

The genes are TRBV7-2 and TRBJ2-1, with TRBD1 identical over 7 bases. V shed 1 base and J 16 bases; nucleotides not matched to a gene: 19. Germline lookup yields CDR1 SGHTA and CDR2 FQGNSA. There are 16 residues in the CDR3. The CDR3 protein is CASSLVGGSLQSWRFF. CDR3 coding DNA: TGTGCCAGCAGCTTAGTAGGGGGCTCCCTCCAATCTTGGCGCTTCTTC.

This clonotype has only a few counts. One end of the junction does not line up with germline, which may come from a read error. V gene TRBV7-7 combines with J gene TRBJ2-1, with 7 bases aligning to TRBD1. Germline-derived CDR1 and CDR2 are SSHAT and FNYEAQ (reference sequence). The CDR3 is 16 residues long. The CDR3 loop is CASSLPVDRVENEQFF. DNA of the CDR3: TGTGCTAGCAGCTTACCCGTAGACAGGGTAGAGAATGAGCAGTTCTTC.

A few counts support this clonotype. The chain carries TRBV12-3 or TRBV12-4 and TRBJ2-7, with D tentatively TRBD1 (5 bases). V lost 5 bases and J lost 2, with 10 bases in between. There are 13 residues in the CDR3. The CDR3 region has the DNA TGTGCCAGCAGTAGAGGCAGGGCCTACGAGCAGTACGTC. Protein product: CASSRGRAYEQYV.

This clonotype was counted between two and nine times. As DNA, the CDR3 is TGTGCCAGCAGCTTGGGACTAGCGGGGGAGACCCAGTACTTC. Amino acids: CASSLGLAGETQYF. J is TRBJ2-5 and V is TRBV7-3, with 13 bases lining up with TRBD2. The CDR3 sequence is 14 residues long. Germline CDR1 is SGHTA and CDR2 is FQGTGA. The junction had 0 bases not matched to a gene; V was cut back by 3 bases and J by 5 bases.

The chain couples TRBV11-2 to TRBJ2-3; D might be TRBD1 (6 bases). The length of the CDR3 is 14 residues. Germline CDR1 SGHAT, CDR2 FQNNGV. V lost 5 bases and J 7 bases, leaving 16 bases between the germline ends. In DNA, the CDR3 is TGTGCCAGCAGCCCCGGACAGAGTGGTTATACGCAGTATTTT. Its protein is CASSPGQSGYTQYF.

The genes are TRBV6-2 or TRBV6-3 and TRBJ1-3, with no clear D. The CDR3 contains 17 residues. The V end lost 0 bases, the J end lost 1 base, and 13 bases lay between the germline ends. From germline, CDR1 is MNHEY and CDR2 SVGEGT. CDR3 residues: CASSYSSPGRSGNTIYF. The CDR3 nucleotides read TGTGCCAGCAGTTACTCGTCCCCGGGAAGGTCTGGAAACACCATATATTTT.

About this clonotype itself: This may be a read error: a much more frequent sequence differs by one nucleotide. J is TRBJ2-6 and V is TRBV7-9; TRBD1 aligns across 9 bases. The V segment lost 4 bases and the J segment 0 bases; nucleotides outside the gene matches: 7. The CDR3 spans 18 residues. Germline V gene lookup returns CDR1 SEHNR and CDR2 FQNEAQ (reference sequence). The CDR3: CASSSPGQGFSGANVLTF. The CDR3 nucleotides read TGTGCCAGCAGCTCCCCGGGACAGGGTTTCTCTGGGGCCAACGTCCTGACTTTC.

V gene TRBV6-2 or TRBV6-3 combines with J gene TRBJ2-1; D not resolved. Germline loops: CDR1 MNHEY, CDR2 SVGEGT. The CDR3 sequence is 15 residues long. The V gene lost 2 bases and the J gene lost 3 bases, with 11 bases spanning the gap. CDR3 coding DNA: TGTGCCAGCAGTTACAGTAGCATGGGCTACAATGAGCAGTTCTTC. Protein: CASSYSSMGYNEQFF.

This clonotype occurred a few times. The chain links TRBV5-6 to TRBJ2-5; 9 nucleotides match TRBD1. The germline V gene encodes CDR1 SGHDT and CDR2 YYEEEE. Trimming removed 3 bases from V and 5 bases from J; junction bases left unmatched: 2. CDR3 length: 13 residues. The CDR3 region has the DNA TGTGCCAGCAGCTGGGACAGGGCGGAGACCCAGTACTTC. Its translation is CASSWDRAETQYF.

The chain couples TRBV4-3 to TRBJ1-3; D perhaps matches TRBD1 (5 bases). Germline V gene data show CDR1 as LGHNA and CDR2 as YSLEER. This CDR3 has 15 residues. The V end was cut by 1 base, the J end by 4 bases, with 11 bases between. In DNA form, the CDR3 reads TGCGCCAGCAGCCAAGGGGCAGGGCAAGGAAACACCATATATTTT. Translation: CASSQGAGQGNTIYF.

This clonotype was found a few times. The chain has TRBV7-9 and TRBJ1-5; 10 bases match TRBD1. Per germline, CDR1 SEHNR and CDR2 FQNEAQ (reference sequence). Trimming took 8 bases from V and 8 from J; bases not matched to a gene: 6. CDR3 length: 13 residues. The CDR3 DNA sequence: TGTGCCAGCGGGGGACAGGGGCATGAGCCCCAGCATTTT. It specifies CASGGQGHEPQHF. The full variable domain, completed using reference TRBV7-9 and TRBJ1-5, is DTGVSQNPRHKITKRGQNVTFRCDPISEHNRLYWYRQTLGQGPEFLTYFQNEAQLEKSRLLSDRFSAERPKGSFSTLEIQRTEQGDSAMYLCASGGQGHEPQHFGDGTRLSIL.

The V and J genes are TRBV30 and TRBJ1-5; D is uncertain. Germline CDR1 reads GTSNPN; CDR2 reads SVGIG (reference sequence). The V end lost 1 base, the J end lost 5 bases, and 9 bases lay between the germline ends. The CDR3 has 13 residues. As DNA, the CDR3 is TGTGCCTGGAGTGCCGGGGAGGATCAGCCCCAGCATTTT. Its translation is CAWSAGEDQPQHF.

The chain recombines TRBV5-1 with TRBJ2-7; TRBD1 aligns across 11 bases. Germline trimming cut 4 bases from V and 6 bases from J; bases unmatched to any gene: 6. CDR3 size: 14 residues. Germline V gene lookup returns CDR1 SGHRS and CDR2 YFSETQ. The CDR3 sequence is CASSHSGTGGEQYV. DNA for the CDR3: TGCGCCAGCAGCCACTCGGGGACAGGGGGCGAGCAGTACGTC.

This clonotype has more than one count but fewer than ten. V and J are TRBV3-1 and TRBJ2-5; no definite D call. The length of the CDR3 is 13 residues. Trimming took off 4 bases at V and 5 bases at J, with 11 bases between the two ends. Germline CDR1 reads LGHDT; CDR2 reads YNNKEL (reference sequence). The CDR3 protein is CASSRVHGETQYF. Written as DNA, the CDR3 is TGTGCCAGCAGCCGAGTCCATGGGGAGACCCAGTACTTC.

This clonotype has only a few counts. The chain joins TRBV12-3 or TRBV12-4 to TRBJ2-1, with 8 bases matching TRBD2. The length of the CDR3 is 15 residues. Losses at the gene ends were 4 bases for V and 9 bases for J; bases not matched to a gene: 11. This CDR3 is CASSSTAGAVTEQFF. As DNA, the CDR3 is TGTGCCAGCAGTTCCACAGCGGGGGCGGTTACTGAGCAGTTCTTC.

This clonotype was observed a handful of times. The chain is built from TRBV7-9 and TRBJ2-7, with a tentative D call TRBD2 (5 bases). The length of the CDR3 is 14 residues. Germline values: CDR1 SEHNR, CDR2 FQNEAQ (reference sequence). V lost 1 base and J lost 7, with 14 bases in between. For the CDR3, the DNA is TGTGCCAGCAGCTTAGGCGGCTCCACGGGGGAGCAGTACGTC. It codes for CASSLGGSTGEQYV.

The rearrangement uses TRBV24-1 and TRBJ1-1, with TRBD1 matching over 7 bases. This CDR3 is built from 12 residues. Germline loops: CDR1 KGHDR, CDR2 SFDVKD. The ends lost 4 bases at V and 10 bases at J; junction bases unmatched: 5. The CDR3 reads CATSEGRGRAFF. In nucleotides, the CDR3 is TGTGCCACCAGTGAGGGGAGGGGGCGAGCTTTCTTT.

This clonotype was observed many times. The rearrangement uses TRBV7-2 and TRBJ1-1; D is ambiguous. This CDR3 has 13 amino acids. Trimming cost V 5 bases and J 0 bases, with 7 bases left between them. Germline CDR1 and CDR2: SGHTA and FQGNSA. CDR3 coding DNA: TGTGCCAGCAGCGGAGGGATGAACACTGAAGCTTTCTTT. Residues: CASSGGMNTEAFF.

The rearrangement uses TRBV4-3 and TRBJ2-3, with TRBD1 as a possible D gene (5 bases). Trimming removed 4 bases at V and 0 bases at J, with 11 bases between. Germline V CDR1 and CDR2: LGHNA, YSLEER. This CDR3 has 15 amino acids. CDR3 sequence (DNA): TGCGCCAGCAGCCGAGGACACACTAGCACAGATACGCAGTATTTT. This sequence encodes CASSRGHTSTDTQYF.

Only a few counts were recorded for this clonotype. V and J are TRBV27 and TRBJ2-2; D is undetermined. The V gene lost 1 base and the J gene lost 1 base, with 13 bases spanning the gap. Germline assignment: CDR1 MNHEY and CDR2 SMNVEV (reference sequence). The CDR3 spans 17 residues. This CDR3 is CASSLYSPILNTGELFF. The CDR3 nucleotides are TGTGCCAGCAGTTTATATAGCCCCATTCTGAACACCGGGGAGCTGTTTTTT.

This clonotype came up many times. The genes are TRBV12-3 or TRBV12-4 and TRBJ2-2; D not certain. Trimming cost V 5 bases and J 4 bases, with 5 bases left between them. CDR3 length equals 12 residues. This chain's CDR3 is CASSPLTGELFF. The DNA for the CDR3 is TGTGCCAGCAGTCCACTCACCGGGGAGCTGTTTTTT.

DNA for the CDR3: TGCGCCAGCAGCCCGGTCGTGGGGAACACTGAAGCTTTCTTT. Translated: CASSPVVGNTEAFF. The V call is TRBV5-1, the J call TRBJ1-1; D unclear. The CDR3 has 14 residues. Trimming removed 4 bases from V and 1 base from J, with 11 bases in between. Germline V gives CDR1 SGHRS, CDR2 YFSETQ.

This chain joins TRBV7-8 and TRBJ1-4, with D possibly TRBD1 on 5 matching bases. Germline V gene sequence: CDR1 SGHVS, CDR2 FQNEAQ. The germline V and J ends were trimmed by 5 bases and 5 bases, with 15 bases remaining between them. The CDR3 totals 15 residues. The DNA of the CDR3 is TGTGCCAGCAGCCTGTTAGGGGCGGGAAATGAAAAACTGTTTTTT. Protein product: CASSLLGAGNEKLFF.

CDR3 coding DNA: TGTGCCAATCCTAGAGGGACAGGGAAGGCAGATACGCAGTATTTT. This sequence encodes CANPRGTGKADTQYF. The chain uses TRBV3-1 and TRBJ2-3, with TRBD1 identical over 9 bases. This CDR3 comprises 15 residues. J gave up 4 bases and V 10 bases, and 12 bases lay outside the gene matches. Germline CDR1 and CDR2: LGHDT and YNNKEL (reference sequence).

V is TRBV5-1 and J is TRBJ1-4, with D hard to call. Trimming left V 0 bases short and J 5 bases short, with 11 bases between. CDR1 and CDR2 (germline): SGHRS, YFSETQ. This CDR3 is 15 amino acids long. CDR3 protein: CASSLGTANNEKLFF. CDR3 DNA: TGCGCCAGCAGCTTGGGCACAGCGAACAATGAAAAACTGTTTTTT. Supplemented by reference TRBV5-1 and TRBJ1-4, the full variable domain reads KAGVTQTPRYLIKTRGQQVTLSCSPISGHRSVSWYQQTPGQGLQFLFEYFSETQRNKGNFPGRFSGRQFSNSRSEMNVSTLELGDSALYLCASSLGTANNEKLFFGSGTQLSVL.